Listed here is a single TCR beta chain. Its specificity is not known. Trimming shortened V by 6 bases and J by 5 bases, and 20 bases separated the two germline ends. The germline CDR1 and CDR2 sequences are KGHSH and LQKENI. CDR3 length: 15 amino acids. This sample was taken from a study of shared clonotypes between healthy human individuals. Looking at the study overall: Donors consisted of a couple of women and a few men between 18 and 49.

Notes on the study in general: Clonotype sharing across donors was expected to vary with sequencing depth.

Over several immunoSEQ plates, each subset's genomic DNA was distributed in even portions. This table comes from immunoSEQ multiplex PCR, and its TCRdb copy is limited to in-frame clones, with some not included. The data contain around 1.5 million clones, approximately 98% of them singletons. The receptor comes from a man aged 25-40 years in good health. Source material: naive CD4+ T cells sorted from blood. Sample subset: CD45RA+ positively selected. The rearrangement uses TRBV18 and TRBJ2-7; D unresolved. For the CDR3, the DNA is TGTGCCAGCTCCACCAGGACCCAAGGTCCCGACGAGCAGTACTTC. Translation gives CASSTRTQGPDEQYF. The whole variable domain, remainder taken from reference TRBV18 and TRBJ2-7, is NAGVMQNPRHLVRRRGQEARLRCSPMKGHSHVYWYRQLPEEGLKFMVYLQKENIIDESGMPKERFSAEFPKEGPSILRIQQVVRGDSAAYFCASSTRTQGPDEQYFGPGTRLTVT.